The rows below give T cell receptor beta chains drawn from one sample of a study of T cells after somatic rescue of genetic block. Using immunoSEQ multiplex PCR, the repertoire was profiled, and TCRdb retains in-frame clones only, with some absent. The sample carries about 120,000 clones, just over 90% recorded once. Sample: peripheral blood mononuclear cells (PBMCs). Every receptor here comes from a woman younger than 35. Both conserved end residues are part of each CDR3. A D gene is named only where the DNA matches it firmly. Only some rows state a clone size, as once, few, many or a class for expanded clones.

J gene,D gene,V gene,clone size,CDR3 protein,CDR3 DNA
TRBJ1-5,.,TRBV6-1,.,CASIRVPNQPQHF,TGTGCCAGCATCAGGGTCCCCAATCAGCCCCAGCATTTT
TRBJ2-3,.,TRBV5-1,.,CASSLDGAGTDTQYF,TGCGCCAGCAGCTTGGACGGGGCTGGCACAGATACGCAGTATTTT
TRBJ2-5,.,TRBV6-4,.,CASSDSAGGGQETQYF,TGTGCCAGCAGTGACTCGGCAGGGGGAGGACAAGAGACCCAGTACTTC
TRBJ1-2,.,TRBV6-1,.,CASSERWGRAYGYTF,TGTGCCAGCAGTGAAAGATGGGGCAGGGCCTATGGCTACACCTTC
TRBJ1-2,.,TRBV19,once,CASSSRGDYGYTF,TGTGCCAGTAGCTCCCGAGGGGACTATGGCTACACCTTC
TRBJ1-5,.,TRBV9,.,CASSTRPGDGQPQHF,TGTGCCAGCAGCACGAGGCCAGGGGACGGACAGCCCCAGCATTTT
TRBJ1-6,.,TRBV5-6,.,CASSLIARLDSPLHF,TGTGCCAGCAGCTTGATAGCCAGATTAGATTCACCCCTCCACTTT
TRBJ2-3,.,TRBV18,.,CASSPVTDTQYF,TGTGCCAGCTCACCAGTCACAGATACGCAGTATTTT
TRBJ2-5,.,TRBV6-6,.,CASSADVPQETQYF,TGTGCCAGCAGCGCGGACGTTCCCCAAGAGACCCAGTACTTC
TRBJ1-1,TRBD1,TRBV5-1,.,CASSWAGGTEAFF,TGCGCCAGCAGCTGGGCAGGGGGCACTGAAGCTTTCTTT
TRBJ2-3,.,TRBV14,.,CASSQDRLQGLNTQYF,TGTGCCAGCAGCCAAGATAGGTTGCAGGGTTTGAATACGCAGTATTTT
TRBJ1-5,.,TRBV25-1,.,CASSEYRPRRDGDQPQHF,TGTGCCAGCAGTGAATATCGCCCGAGGAGGGATGGGGATCAGCCCCAGCATTTT
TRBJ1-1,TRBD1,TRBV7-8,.,CASSRAVLRDRAKNTEAFF,TGTGCCAGCTCCAGAGCCGTGCTTAGGGACAGAGCAAAAAACACTGAAGCTTTCTTT
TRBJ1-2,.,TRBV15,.,CATSSRRRDGYTF,TGTGCCACCAGCAGTCGACGGAGGGATGGCTACACCTTC
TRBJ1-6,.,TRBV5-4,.,CASSLVSGNSPLHF,TGTGCCAGCAGCTTGGTGTCCGGTAATTCACCCCTCCACTTT
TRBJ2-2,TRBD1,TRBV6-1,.,CASSEVRGSTGELFF,TGTGCCAGCAGTGAGGTCAGGGGGTCCACCGGGGAGCTGTTTTTT